The subject of this entry is one TCR beta chain. CDR3 length: 14 residues. Trimming shortened V by 2 bases and J by 5 bases, and 12 bases separated the two germline ends. Germline CDR1 is MNHEY and CDR2 is SVGEGT. Generated by immunoSEQ multiplex PCR, the TCRdb table keeps only in-frame clones and is missing some. The data hold 160,000 or so clones, with roughly 90% observed a single time. The data were taken from a study of control samples from healthy donors and cancer patients. The specimen was blood. The rearrangement joins TRBV6-2 or TRBV6-3 to TRBJ1-1; D ambiguous. The origin of this receptor is a woman in her twenties or thirties in good health. The CDR3 here is CASSYGGVVTEAFF. The CDR3 DNA reads as TGTGCCAGCAGTTACGGCGGGGTAGTGACTGAAGCTTTCTTT.